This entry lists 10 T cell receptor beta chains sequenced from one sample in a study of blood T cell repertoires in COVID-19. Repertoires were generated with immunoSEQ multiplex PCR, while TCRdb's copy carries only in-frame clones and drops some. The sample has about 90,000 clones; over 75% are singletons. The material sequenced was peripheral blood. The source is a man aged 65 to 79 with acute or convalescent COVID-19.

As DNA, the CDR3 is TGTGCCAGCAGTCCGGGCCGCGGGCACACAGATACGCAGTATTTT. Its protein product is CASSPGRGHTDTQYF. This sequence joins TRBV27 and TRBJ2-3; perhaps TRBD2 as D (5 bases). Germline V gene lookup returns CDR1 MNHEY and CDR2 SMNVEV (reference sequence). The CDR3 covers 15 residues. V was trimmed by 5 bases and J by 2 bases, leaving 14 bases between them.

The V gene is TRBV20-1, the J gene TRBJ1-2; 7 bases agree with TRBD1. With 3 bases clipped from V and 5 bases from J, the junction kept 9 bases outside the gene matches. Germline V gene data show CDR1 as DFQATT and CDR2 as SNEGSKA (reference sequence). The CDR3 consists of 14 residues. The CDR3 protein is CSASSSQGHYGYTF. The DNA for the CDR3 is TGCAGTGCTAGTTCGTCACAGGGGCATTATGGCTACACCTTC.

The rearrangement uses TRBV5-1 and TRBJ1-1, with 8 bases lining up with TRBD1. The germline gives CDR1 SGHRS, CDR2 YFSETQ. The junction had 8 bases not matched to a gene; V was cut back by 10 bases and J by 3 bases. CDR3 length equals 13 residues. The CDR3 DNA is TGCGCCTCTTCGACAGGGGAGTACACTGAAGCTTTCTTT. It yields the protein CASSTGEYTEAFF.

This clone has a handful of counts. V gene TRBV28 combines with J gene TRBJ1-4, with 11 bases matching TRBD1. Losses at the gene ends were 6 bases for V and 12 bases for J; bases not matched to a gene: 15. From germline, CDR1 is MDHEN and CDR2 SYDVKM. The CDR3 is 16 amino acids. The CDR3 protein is CASSRRTPGQGGELFF. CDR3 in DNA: TGTGCCAGCAGCCGCCGGACACCGGGACAGGGGGGGGAACTGTTTTTT.

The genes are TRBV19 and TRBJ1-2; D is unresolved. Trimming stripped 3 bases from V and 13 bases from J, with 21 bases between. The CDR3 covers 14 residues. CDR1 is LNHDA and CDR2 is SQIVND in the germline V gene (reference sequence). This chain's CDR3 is CASSIATETPPSTF. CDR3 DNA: TGTGCCAGTAGTATTGCAACAGAGACGCCCCCGAGCACCTTC.

CDR3 bases: TGTGCCAGCAGCTTAGCGCTAACTAGCGGGGAGAATGAGCAGTTCTTC. It translates to CASSLALTSGENEQFF. The chain combines TRBV7-4 with TRBJ2-1; 10 nucleotides match TRBD2. This CDR3 has 16 residues. Trimming at V came to 0 bases and at J to 7 bases, leaving 6 bases not matched to a gene. CDR1 is SGHVT, CDR2 SQSDAQ, per germline.

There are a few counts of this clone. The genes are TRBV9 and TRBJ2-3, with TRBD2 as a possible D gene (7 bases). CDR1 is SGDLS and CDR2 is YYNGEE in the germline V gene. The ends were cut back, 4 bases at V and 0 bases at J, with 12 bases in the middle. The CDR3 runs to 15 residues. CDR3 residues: CASSPWGGSTDTQYF. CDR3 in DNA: TGTGCCAGCAGCCCCTGGGGGGGCAGCACAGATACGCAGTATTTT.

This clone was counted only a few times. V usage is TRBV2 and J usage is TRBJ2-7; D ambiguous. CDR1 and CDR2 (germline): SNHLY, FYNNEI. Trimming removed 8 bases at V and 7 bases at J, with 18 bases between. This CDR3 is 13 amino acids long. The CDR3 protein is CASSTGPAREQYF. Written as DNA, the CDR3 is TGTGCCAGCTCTACCGGTCCCGCTCGGGAGCAGTACTTC.

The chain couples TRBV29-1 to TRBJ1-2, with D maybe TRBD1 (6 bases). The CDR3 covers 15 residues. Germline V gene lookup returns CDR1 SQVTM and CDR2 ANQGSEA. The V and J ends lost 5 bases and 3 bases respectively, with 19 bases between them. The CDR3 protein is CSVTPPGTNHYGYTF. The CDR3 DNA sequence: TGCAGCGTTACTCCCCCCGGGACAAATCACTATGGCTACACCTTC.

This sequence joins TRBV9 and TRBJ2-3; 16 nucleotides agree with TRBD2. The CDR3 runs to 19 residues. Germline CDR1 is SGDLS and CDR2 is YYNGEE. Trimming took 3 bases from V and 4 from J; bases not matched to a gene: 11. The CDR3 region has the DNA TGTGCCAGCAGCGCAGGGACTAGCGGGAGGGCCTTTATCGCAGATACGCAGTATTTT. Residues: CASSAGTSGRAFIADTQYF.